The T cell receptor (beta chain) under discussion was sequenced for a study of CD8 T cells in ankylosing spondylitis. Study-level points and caveats: Roughly eight highly homologous variants made up a TCR beta motif, and this motif appeared characteristic of ankylosing spondylitis blood. Disease-linked clones bore a CD8+ phenotype and were relatively rare in peripheral blood.

CDR3 length: 14 amino acids. Trimming took 6 bases from V and 0 from J, leaving 11 bases between them. CDR1 is SQVTM and CDR2 is ANQGSEA in the germline V gene. This clonotype was seen repeatedly, ten times or more. The antigen remains unidentified. Generation of TCR beta libraries employed quantitative 5'-RACE incorporating molecular barcodes. TCRdb re-derived calls from the 5' RACE reads in MiXCR, one entry per CDR3 protein. In the table there are 150,000 to 200,000 distinct CDR3 sequences, roughly 12% of which are singletons. The sequence came from a male donor with ankylosing spondylitis or in good health (not recorded which). Sequencing was carried out using blood, either unsorted or a sorted T cell fraction (not recorded which). The V gene is TRBV29-1, the J gene TRBJ2-2; a weak D match, TRBD1 (6 bases). In DNA, the CDR3 is TGCAGCGTCTGGACAGCTACGAACACCGGGGAGCTGTTTTTT. Its protein is CSVWTATNTGELFF.